This T cell receptor beta chain was profiled in a study of blood T cell repertoires in COVID-19. With V trimmed by 7 bases and J by 3 bases, 13 bases remained unmatched. CDR1 SNHLY and CDR2 FYNNEI come from the germline V gene. There are 17 residues in the CDR3. The sample holds a few counts of this clone. Using immunoSEQ multiplex PCR, the repertoire was profiled, and TCRdb retains in-frame clones only, with some absent. The sample carries 150,000 to 200,000 clones, around four fifths recorded once. The chain couples TRBV2 to TRBJ1-4; 8 nucleotides align to TRBD1. This TCR came from a woman aged 50 to 60 who had recovered from COVID-19. Sequencing input: PBMCs or T cells enriched from blood (not recorded which). The CDR3 loop reads CASTPRTGRAANEKLFF. CDR3 DNA: TGTGCCAGCACCCCGCGGACAGGGAGGGCAGCTAATGAAAAACTGTTTTTT.